This TCR beta chain came from a study of technical replicates of blood from several donors. The V gene's germline CDR1 is LNHDA and CDR2 SQIVND (reference sequence). The CDR3 loop spans 13 amino acids. V was trimmed by 3 bases and J by 6 bases, leaving 9 bases between them. Clones were read by immunoSEQ multiplex PCR, and TCRdb kept only the in-frame ones, dropping some. Altogether about 62,000 clones are present, more than 75% being singletons, with the ten largest covering around 5.3%. The chain employs TRBV19 and TRBJ1-5; the D gene is possibly TRBD1 (5 bases). The source is a human donor in good health. Some clones in this sample may be carry-over from other donors' samples. Material for sequencing was PBMCs. CDR3 DNA sequence: TGTGCCAGTAGTATGGGGGGGAGTCAGCCCCAGCATTTT. As protein: CASSMGGSQPQHF.